This TCR beta chain came from a study of shared clonotypes between healthy human individuals. V was pared by 1 base and J by 0 bases, with 11 bases between. Germline values: CDR1 PRHDT, CDR2 FYEKMQ (reference sequence). The CDR3 is made up of 16 amino acids. Here immunoSEQ multiplex PCR was the method, and the copy in TCRdb shows in-frame clones only, minus some. The table shows around 2.1 million clones, with more than 85% occurring only once. CD45RO-negative, CCR7-positively selected cells formed the naive CD8 fraction, excluding terminally differentiated effector memory CD45RA+ cells. V gene TRBV13 combines with J gene TRBJ2-3; D not certain. Sequencing input: naive CD8+ T cells from PBMCs. The TCR was taken from a man younger than 30 in good health. Some clones in this sample may be carry-over from other donors' samples. CDR3 bases: TGTGCCAGCAGCTTAGAGGCAAAAACTAGCACAGATACGCAGTATTTT. Translating it yields CASSLEAKTSTDTQYF.